Here is one TCR beta chain with its context. The record originates from a study of blood T cells in healthy people across ages. PCR was performed a second time for about 7 to 11 cycles using a sample-barcoded 5' primer and a J-beta primer mix. One entry per CDR3 protein, called by TCRdb with MiXCR from the 5' RACE reads. The sample holds 850,000 to 1,100,000 distinct CDR3 sequences; more than 30% are singletons and the top ten take approximately 14%. Germline trimming cut 4 bases from V and 5 bases from J; bases unmatched to any gene: 10. Germline loops: CDR1 LGHNA, CDR2 YNFKEQ. The CDR3 loop spans 15 amino acids.

Sequenced material: blood. The sequence was collected from a man between 18 and 35 years old in good health. This chain links TRBV4-2 with TRBJ2-5; TRBD1 matches 7 bases. CDR3 nucleotides: TGTGCCAGCAGCCCACGGACAGGCCGACTGGAGACCCAGTACTTC. Translating gives CASSPRTGRLETQYF.